The 9 T cell receptor beta chains below all came from one sample that was sequenced in a study of cytomegalovirus exposure and HLA in healthy donors. The PCR made use of 60 Vbeta and 13 Jbeta primers. Here immunoSEQ multiplex PCR was the method, and the copy in TCRdb shows in-frame clones only, minus some. The repertoire holds about 110,000 clones, roughly 69% seen once, with roughly 2.7% in the top ten. The sample was PBMCs. The receptors come from a middle-aged man in good health and CMV-seropositive.

This clone was recorded once. The rearrangement joins TRBV2 to TRBJ1-3; weak D call: TRBD1 (6 bases). Germline V CDR1 and CDR2: SNHLY, FYNNEI. The CDR3 is 14 residues long. The ends were cut back, 6 bases at V and 0 bases at J, with 9 bases in the middle. The CDR3 protein is CASRYRASGNTIYF. DNA for the CDR3: TGTGCCAGCAGATACAGGGCCTCTGGAAACACCATATATTTT.

This clone was seen more than once but under ten times. The V gene is TRBV7-6, the J gene TRBJ1-5, with unresolved D. The CDR3 has 17 residues. Germline V gene sequence: CDR1 SGHVS, CDR2 FNYEAQ. V was cut by 0 bases and J by 11 bases, with 23 bases left in between. DNA of the CDR3: TGTGCCAGCAGCTTAGCGCCAATGGGGAGCACGCCCACGACCCAGCATTTT. Translated, it gives CASSLAPMGSTPTTQHF.

The chain couples TRBV7-7 to TRBJ2-1, with 11 bases that match TRBD1. The germline V gene has CDR1 SSHAT and CDR2 FNYEAQ (reference sequence). The CDR3 consists of 13 residues. J lost 9 bases, V lost 5 bases, and 3 bases had no gene match. The CDR3 here is CASSRDRGSEQFF. For the CDR3, the DNA is TGTGCCAGCAGCCGGGACAGGGGGAGTGAGCAGTTCTTC. Full variable domain (remainder filled in from reference TRBV7-7 and TRBJ2-1): GAGVSQSPRYKVTKRGQDVTLRCDPISSHATLYWYQQALGQGPEFLTYFNYEAQPDKSGLPSDRFSAERPEGSISTLTIQRTEQRDSAMYRCASSRDRGSEQFFGPGTRLTVL.

The rearrangement joins TRBV10-3 to TRBJ2-5; D is uncertain. Germline V gene data show CDR1 as ENHRY and CDR2 as SYGVKD. The CDR3 runs 12 residues. Trimming shortened V by 6 bases and J by 0 bases, and 5 bases separated the two germline ends. Written as DNA, the CDR3 is TGTGCCATCAGCTTAGACCAAGAGACCCAGTACTTC. It codes for CAISLDQETQYF.

This rearrangement joins TRBV9 to TRBJ1-3, with D possibly TRBD1 on 6 matching bases. The CDR3 spans 14 residues. Deletions cut 3 bases from V and 0 bases from J, with 7 bases between. The V gene's germline CDR1 is SGDLS and CDR2 YYNGEE. The DNA for the CDR3 is TGTGCCAGCAGCGACAGGGACTCTGGAAACACCATATATTTT. Residues: CASSDRDSGNTIYF.

The chain links TRBV12-5 to TRBJ2-1; 7 bases are a match to TRBD2. Germline V gives CDR1 LGHNT, CDR2 FRNRAP. With 2 bases clipped from V and 2 bases from J, the junction kept 3 bases outside the gene matches. The CDR3 consists of 15 residues. The CDR3 DNA is TGTGCTAGTGGTTTGAAGCGGGGTCCCTACAATGAGCAGTTCTTC. Translated: CASGLKRGPYNEQFF.

This clone has only a few counts. The rearrangement joins TRBV2 to TRBJ1-5; D is ambiguous. The germline V and J ends were trimmed by 3 bases and 5 bases, with 14 bases remaining between them. CDR1 and CDR2 (germline): SNHLY, FYNNEI. This CDR3 has 15 residues. The CDR3 DNA sequence: TGTGCCAGCAGTGAGATCCGCAGGCCCGATCAGCCCCAGCATTTT. Protein: CASSEIRRPDQPQHF.

V usage is TRBV7-3 and J usage is TRBJ1-5; no reliable D call. The germline V gene has CDR1 SGHTA and CDR2 FQGTGA. CDR3 length equals 12 residues. The V end was cut by 2 bases, the J end by 6 bases, with 5 bases between. The CDR3 coding sequence is TGTGCCAGCAGCTTAGAGGCTCAGCCCCAGCATTTT. Amino acid sequence: CASSLEAQPQHF. Full variable domain (remainder filled in from reference TRBV7-3 and TRBJ1-5): GAGVSQTPSNKVTEKGKYVELRCDPISGHTALYWYRQSLGQGPEFLIYFQGTGAADDSGLPNDRFFAVRPEGSVSTLKIQRTERGDSAVYLCASSLEAQPQHFGDGTRLSIL.

The V and J genes are TRBV19 and TRBJ1-1, with D possibly matching TRBD1 (6 bases). Trimming cost V 5 bases and J 12 bases, with 16 bases left between them. This CDR3 is built from 12 residues. The germline V gene has CDR1 LNHDA and CDR2 SQIVND (reference sequence). CDR3 coding DNA: TGTGCCAGTAGTCCAACAGGGCGGGTAACTTTCTTT. Encoded protein: CASSPTGRVTFF.